This T cell receptor (beta chain) was retrieved from a study of blood T cells in healthy people across ages. Overall study context: Per every two T cells, about one barcoded beta molecule was captured by template switching. General observations from the study: With unsorted PBMCs, a conclusive comparison of naive versus antigen-experienced cells was not possible. Strong correlation existed between TCR beta diversity and naive T cell percentage.

The CDR3 has 15 amino acids. The germline V gene encodes CDR1 SGHNT and CDR2 YENEEA. V was shortened by 1 base and J by 0 bases, with 10 bases between the two germline ends. Using a J-beta primer mix together with a sample-barcoded 5' primer, a second PCR was run for roughly 7 to 12 cycles. Each cDNA molecule carried a tag from a template-switch adaptor that contained 12 random nucleotides. TCRdb called the 5' RACE reads again in MiXCR, with one record for every CDR3 protein. The profile shows 730,000 or so distinct CDR3 sequences, over 40% of them singletons. As concerns this clonotype: What it binds is not known.

The source is an older man in good health. The sample consisted of blood. The rearrangement links TRBV11-3 to TRBJ2-7; D is unclear. The CDR3 protein is CASSLVGDSSYEQYF. For the CDR3, the DNA is TGTGCCAGCAGCTTAGTTGGGGATAGCTCCTACGAGCAGTACTTC.